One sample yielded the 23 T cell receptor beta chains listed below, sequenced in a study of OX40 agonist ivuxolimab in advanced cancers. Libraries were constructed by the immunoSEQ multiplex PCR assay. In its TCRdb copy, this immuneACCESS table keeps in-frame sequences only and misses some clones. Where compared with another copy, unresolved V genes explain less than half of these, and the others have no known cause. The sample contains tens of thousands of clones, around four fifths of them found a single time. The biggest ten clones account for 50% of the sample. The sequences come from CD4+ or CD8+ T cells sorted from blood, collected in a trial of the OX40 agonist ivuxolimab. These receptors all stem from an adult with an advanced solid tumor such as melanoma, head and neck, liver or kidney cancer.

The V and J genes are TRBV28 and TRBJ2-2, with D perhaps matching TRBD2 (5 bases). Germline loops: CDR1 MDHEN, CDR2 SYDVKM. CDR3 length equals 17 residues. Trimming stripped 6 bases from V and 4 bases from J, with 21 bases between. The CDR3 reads CASSWQRGSVTTGELFF. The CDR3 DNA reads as TGTGCCAGCAGCTGGCAACGCGGTAGCGTGACCACCGGGGAGCTGTTTTTT.

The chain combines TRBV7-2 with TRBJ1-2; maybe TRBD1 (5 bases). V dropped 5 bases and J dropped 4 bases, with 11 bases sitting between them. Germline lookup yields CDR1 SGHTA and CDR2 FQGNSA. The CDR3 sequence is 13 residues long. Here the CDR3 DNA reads TGTGCCAGCAGCCCAGGGCGGTCCTATGGCTACACCTTC. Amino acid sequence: CASSPGRSYGYTF.

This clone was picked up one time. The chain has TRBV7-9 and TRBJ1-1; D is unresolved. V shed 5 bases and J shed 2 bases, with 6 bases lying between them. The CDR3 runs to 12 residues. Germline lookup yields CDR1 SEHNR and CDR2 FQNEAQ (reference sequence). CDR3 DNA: TGTGCCAGCAGCATAATCAACACTGAAGCTTTCTTT. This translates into CASSIINTEAFF.

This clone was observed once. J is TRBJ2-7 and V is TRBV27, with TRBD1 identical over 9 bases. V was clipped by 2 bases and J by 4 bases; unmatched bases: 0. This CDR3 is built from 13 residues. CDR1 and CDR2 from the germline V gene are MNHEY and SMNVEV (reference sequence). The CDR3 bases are TGTGCCAGCAGTTTAGGGACAGGGTACGAGCAGTACTTC. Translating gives CASSLGTGYEQYF.

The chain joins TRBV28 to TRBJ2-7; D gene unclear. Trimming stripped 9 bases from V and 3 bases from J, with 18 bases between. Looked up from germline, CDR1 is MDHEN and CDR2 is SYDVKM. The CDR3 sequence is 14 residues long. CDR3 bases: TGTGCCAGTGCAAGCAGGCTCGCCTTCTACGAGCAGTACTTC. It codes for CASASRLAFYEQYF.

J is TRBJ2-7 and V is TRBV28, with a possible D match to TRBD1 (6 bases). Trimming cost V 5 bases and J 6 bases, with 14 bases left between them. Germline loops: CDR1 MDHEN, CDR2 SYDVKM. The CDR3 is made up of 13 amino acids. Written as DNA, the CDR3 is TGTGCCAGCAGTCGTAACACAGGGCTCGAGCAGTACTTC. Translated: CASSRNTGLEQYF.

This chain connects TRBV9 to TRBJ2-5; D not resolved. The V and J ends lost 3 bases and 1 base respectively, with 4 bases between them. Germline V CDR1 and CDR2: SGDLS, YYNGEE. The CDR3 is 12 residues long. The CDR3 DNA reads TGTGCCAGCAGCGGATTCCAAGAGACCCAGTACTTC. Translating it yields CASSGFQETQYF. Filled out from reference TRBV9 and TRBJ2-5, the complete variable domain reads DSGVTQTPKHLITATGQRVTLRCSPRSGDLSVYWYQQSLDQGLQFLIQYYNGEERAKGNILERFSAQQFPDLHSELNLSSLELGDSALYFCASSGFQETQYFGPGTRLLVL.

Written as DNA, the CDR3 is TGTGCCAGCAGTTTCAAGGGACAGGCCTACGAGCAGTACTTC. The encoded protein is CASSFKGQAYEQYF. The chain has TRBV28 and TRBJ2-7; 8 nucleotides align to TRBD1. With V trimmed by 3 bases and J by 2 bases, 3 bases remained unmatched. The CDR3 runs 14 residues. CDR1 is MDHEN and CDR2 is SYDVKM in the germline V gene.

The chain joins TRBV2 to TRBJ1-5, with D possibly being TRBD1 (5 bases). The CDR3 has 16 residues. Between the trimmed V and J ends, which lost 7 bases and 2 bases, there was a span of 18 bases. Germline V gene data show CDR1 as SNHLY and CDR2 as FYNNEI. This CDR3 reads CASTPAGREGNQPQHF. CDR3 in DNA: TGTGCCAGCACCCCCGCGGGGCGGGAGGGCAATCAGCCCCAGCATTTT.

CDR3 in DNA: TGTGCCAGCAGCGTAGGGGGTTATGGCGGAGGCTACGAGCAGTACTTC. Translating gives CASSVGGYGGGYEQYF. The V gene is TRBV9, the J gene TRBJ2-5, with D possibly being TRBD2 (5 bases). The J call may be incorrect, as the DNA end agrees better with TRBJ2-7. The CDR3 is 16 amino acids. From germline, CDR1 is SGDLS and CDR2 YYNGEE.

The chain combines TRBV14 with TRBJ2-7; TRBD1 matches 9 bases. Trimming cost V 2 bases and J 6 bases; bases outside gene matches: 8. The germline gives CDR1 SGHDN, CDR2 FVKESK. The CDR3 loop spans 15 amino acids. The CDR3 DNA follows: TGTGCCAGCAGCCAACCGGGACAGGGAACGACCGAGCAGTACTTC. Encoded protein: CASSQPGQGTTEQYF.

CDR3 residues: CASSLGPLTGRVTYEQYF. Written as DNA, the CDR3 is TGTGCCAGCAGCTTGGGACCCCTTACGGGCAGGGTTACCTACGAGCAGTACTTC. The chain is built from TRBV5-4 and TRBJ2-5, with D possibly being TRBD1 (5 bases). Gene TRBJ2-7 matches the end of the DNA better, so the J call may be wrong. Germline CDR1 is SGHNT and CDR2 is YYREEE (reference sequence). The CDR3 runs to 18 residues.

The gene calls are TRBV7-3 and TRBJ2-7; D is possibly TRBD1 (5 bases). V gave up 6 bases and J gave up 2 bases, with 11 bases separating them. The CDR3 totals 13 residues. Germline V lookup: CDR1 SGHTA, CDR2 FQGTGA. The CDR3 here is CASSQGLTYEQYF. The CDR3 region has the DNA TGTGCCAGCAGTCAGGGATTAACCTACGAGCAGTACTTC.

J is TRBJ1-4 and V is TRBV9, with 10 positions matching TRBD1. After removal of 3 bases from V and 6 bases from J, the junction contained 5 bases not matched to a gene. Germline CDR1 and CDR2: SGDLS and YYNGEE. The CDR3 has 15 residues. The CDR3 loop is CASSDDRGLDEKLFF. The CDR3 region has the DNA TGTGCCAGCAGCGACGACAGGGGGCTGGATGAAAAACTGTTTTTT.

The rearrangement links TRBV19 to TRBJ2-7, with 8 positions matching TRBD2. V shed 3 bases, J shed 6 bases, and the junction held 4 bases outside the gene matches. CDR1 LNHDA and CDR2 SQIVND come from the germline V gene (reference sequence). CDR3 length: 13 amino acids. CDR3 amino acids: CASSIGGAREQYF. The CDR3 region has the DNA TGTGCCAGTAGTATCGGGGGGGCGCGCGAGCAGTACTTC.

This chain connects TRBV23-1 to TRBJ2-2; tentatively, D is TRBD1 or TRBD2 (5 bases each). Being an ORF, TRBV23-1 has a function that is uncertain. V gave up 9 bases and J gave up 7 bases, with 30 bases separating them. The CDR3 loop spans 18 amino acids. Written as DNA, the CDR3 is TGCGCCAGGCGTCAAAACACGGCCCGGGACCCCGTTCACGGGGAGCTGTTTTTT. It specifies CARRQNTARDPVHGELFF.

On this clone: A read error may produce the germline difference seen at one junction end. Here the CDR3 reads CAVSHGTGNSPLHF. In DNA, the CDR3 is TGTGCCGTCAGTCACGGGACAGGGAATTCACCCCTCCACTTT. The chain joins TRBV10-3 to TRBJ1-6; TRBD1 agrees at 9 bases. The CDR3 consists of 14 residues. The germline CDR1 and CDR2 sequences are ENHRY and SYGVKD.

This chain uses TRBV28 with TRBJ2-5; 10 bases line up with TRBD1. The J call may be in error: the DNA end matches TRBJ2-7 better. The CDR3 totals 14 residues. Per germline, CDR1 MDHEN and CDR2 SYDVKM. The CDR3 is CASSLRDRGYEQYF. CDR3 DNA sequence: TGTGCCAGCAGTTTACGGGACAGGGGCTACGAGCAGTACTTC.

The CDR3 here is CARTALSFPPYEQYF. CDR3 in DNA: TGCGCCAGGACAGCCCTATCTTTCCCTCCCTACGAGCAGTACTTC. This chain connects TRBV10-1 to TRBJ2-7; D perhaps matches TRBD1 (5 bases). The CDR3 consists of 15 residues. The V gene lost 9 bases and the J gene lost 2 bases, with 20 bases spanning the gap. Germline V lookup: CDR1 WNHNN, CDR2 SYGVQD (reference sequence).

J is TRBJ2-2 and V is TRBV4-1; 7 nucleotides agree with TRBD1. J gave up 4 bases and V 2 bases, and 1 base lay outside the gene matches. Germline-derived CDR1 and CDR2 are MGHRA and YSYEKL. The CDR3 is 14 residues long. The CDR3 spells CASSQNRGTGELFF. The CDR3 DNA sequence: TGCGCCAGCAGCCAAAACAGGGGCACCGGGGAGCTGTTTTTT.

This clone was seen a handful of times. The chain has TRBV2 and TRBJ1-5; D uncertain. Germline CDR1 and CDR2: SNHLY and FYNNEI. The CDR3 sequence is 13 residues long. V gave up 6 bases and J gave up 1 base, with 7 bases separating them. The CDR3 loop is CASSQTSNQPQHF. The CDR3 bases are TGTGCCAGCAGCCAGACGAGCAATCAGCCCCAGCATTTT. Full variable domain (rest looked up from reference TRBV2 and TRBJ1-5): EPEVTQTPSHQVTQMGQEVILRCVPISNHLYFYWYRQILGQKVEFLVSFYNNEISEKSEIFDDQFSVERPDGSNFTLKIRSTKLEDSAMYFCASSQTSNQPQHFGDGTRLSIL.

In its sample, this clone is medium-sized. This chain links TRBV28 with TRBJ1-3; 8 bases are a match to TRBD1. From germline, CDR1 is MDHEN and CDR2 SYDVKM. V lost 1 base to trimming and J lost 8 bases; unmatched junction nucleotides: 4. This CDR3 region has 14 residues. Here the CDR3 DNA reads TGTGCCAGCAGTTTATATCAGGGGGCGCACACCATATATTTT. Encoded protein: CASSLYQGAHTIYF.

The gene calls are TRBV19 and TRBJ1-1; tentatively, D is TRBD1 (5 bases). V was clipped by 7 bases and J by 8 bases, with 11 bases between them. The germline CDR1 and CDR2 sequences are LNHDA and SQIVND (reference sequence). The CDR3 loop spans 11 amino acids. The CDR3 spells CASTIGGEAFF. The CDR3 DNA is TGTGCCAGTACCATCGGGGGGGAAGCTTTCTTT.